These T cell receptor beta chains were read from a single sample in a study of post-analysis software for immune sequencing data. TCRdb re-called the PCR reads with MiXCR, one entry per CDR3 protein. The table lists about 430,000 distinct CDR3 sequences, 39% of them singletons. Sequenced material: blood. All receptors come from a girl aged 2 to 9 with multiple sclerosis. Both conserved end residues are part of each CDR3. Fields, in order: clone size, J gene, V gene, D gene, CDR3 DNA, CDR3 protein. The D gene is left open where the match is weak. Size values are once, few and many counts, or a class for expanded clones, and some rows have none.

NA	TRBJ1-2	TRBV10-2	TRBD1	TGCGCCAGCAGTGAGACAGGGGCCGGGGGCTACACCTTC	CASSETGAGGYTF
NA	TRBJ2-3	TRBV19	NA	TGTGCCAGTAGTATTCCCCCACCGCCAGATACGCAGTATTTT	CASSIPPPPDTQYF
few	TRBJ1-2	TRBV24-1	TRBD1	TGTGCCACCAGTGATGTTGGGACAGGGGGCCTGGACTATGGCTACACCTTC	CATSDVGTGGLDYGYTF
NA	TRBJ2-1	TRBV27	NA	TGTGCCAGCAGTCCCCGTGGGTGGAGGGGGGATGAGCAGTTCTTC	CASSPRGWRGDEQFF
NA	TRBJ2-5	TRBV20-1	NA	TGCAGCGTCGCGGCCCAAGAGACCCAGTACTTC	CSVAAQETQYF
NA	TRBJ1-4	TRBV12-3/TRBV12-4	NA	TGTGCCAGCGCGGGTGAAAAACTGTTTTTT	CASAGEKLFF
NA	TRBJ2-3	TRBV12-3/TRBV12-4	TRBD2	TGTGCCAGCAGTTTAGGGCAGCGGGAGAGCACAGATACGCAGTATTTT	CASSLGQRESTDTQYF
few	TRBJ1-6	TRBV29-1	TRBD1	TGCAGCGTTCGGACAGGGGCGGGTTCACCCCTCCACTTT	CSVRTGAGSPLHF
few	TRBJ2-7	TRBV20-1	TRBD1	TGCAGTGCTGCAACACTACAGGGGGCGCGCTACGAGCAGTACTTC	CSAATLQGARYEQYF
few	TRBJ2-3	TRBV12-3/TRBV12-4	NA	TGTGCCAGCAACGGGGGCGGACCCTTCCCGGGCACAGATACGCAGTATTTT	CASNGGGPFPGTDTQYF
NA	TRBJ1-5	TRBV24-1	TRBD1	TGTGCCACCAGTGAGGGACGACAGGGAAGGAATCAGCCCCAGCATTTT	CATSEGRQGRNQPQHF
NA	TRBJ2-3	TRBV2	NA	TGTGCCAGCAGTGAAGTTTCGAGCACAGATACGCAGTATTTT	CASSEVSSTDTQYF
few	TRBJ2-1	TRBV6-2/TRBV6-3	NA	TGTGCCAGCAGACCCCTAGACAATGAGCAGTTCTTC	CASRPLDNEQFF
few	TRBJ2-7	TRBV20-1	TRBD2	TGCAGTGCTAGAGTAGCTAGCGGGGGGTACTACGAGCAGTACTTC	CSARVASGGYYEQYF
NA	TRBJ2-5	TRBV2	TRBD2	TGTGCCAGCAGTGAAGGTCTTTCAGCGGGGGGGACCCAAGAGGCCCAGTACTTC	CASSEGLSAGGTQEAQYF
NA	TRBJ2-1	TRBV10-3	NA	TGTGCCATCAGAACCGGGATGTACAATGAGCAGTTCTTC	CAIRTGMYNEQFF
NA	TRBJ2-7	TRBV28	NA	TGTGCCAGCAGCCTGCGGGGATGGTATGGCAATGAGCAGTACTTC	CASSLRGWYGNEQYF
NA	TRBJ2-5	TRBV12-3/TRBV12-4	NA	TGTGCCAGCAGTCAGATGACAGTCCAAGAGACCCAGTACTTC	CASSQMTVQETQYF
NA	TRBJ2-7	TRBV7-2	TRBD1	TGTGCCAGCAGCCAGGGACAGGGCTCCTTCTACGAGCAGTACTTC	CASSQGQGSFYEQYF
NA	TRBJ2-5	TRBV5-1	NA	TGCGCCAGCAGGGACCTACCTGGACACAAGCAAGAGACCCAGTACTTC	CASRDLPGHKQETQYF
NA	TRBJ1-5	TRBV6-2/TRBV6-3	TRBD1	TGTGCCAGCAGACCAAAGGGACAGCTCACCCGTTTGACGGGCAATCAGCCCCAGCATTTT	CASRPKGQLTRLTGNQPQHF
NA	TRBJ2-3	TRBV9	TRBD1	TGTGCCAGCAGTGTACAGGGGACATCAGATACGCAGTATTTT	CASSVQGTSDTQYF
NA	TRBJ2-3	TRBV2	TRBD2	TGTGCCAGCAGCCCCCCCCATAGCGGGAGTGATACGCAGTATTTT	CASSPPHSGSDTQYF
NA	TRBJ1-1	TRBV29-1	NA	TGCAGCGTTGAAACAGGGTCAAACACTGAAGCTTTCTTT	CSVETGSNTEAFF
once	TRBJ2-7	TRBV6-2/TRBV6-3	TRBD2	TGTGCCAGCAGTTCCCTCATGGTAGCGGGAGGGCCGAAGGGGCACTACGAGCAGTACTTC	CASSSLMVAGGPKGHYEQYF
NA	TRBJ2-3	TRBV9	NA	TGTGCCAGCAGCGTAGGCGGGACAAAGCAGTATTTT	CASSVGGTKQYF
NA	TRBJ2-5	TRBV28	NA	TGTGCCAGCAGCAGAGGGACTCCCACCCGGAAGACCCAGTACTTC	CASSRGTPTRKTQYF
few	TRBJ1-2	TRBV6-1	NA	TGTGCCAGCAGTCGAAAAGGCTCCGGATCGGGCTATGGCTACACCTTC	CASSRKGSGSGYGYTF
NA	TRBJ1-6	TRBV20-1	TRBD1	TGCAGTGCTATGACAGGGGAGAATAATTCACCCCTCCACTTT	CSAMTGENNSPLHF
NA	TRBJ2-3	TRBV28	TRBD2	TGTGTCAGTAGCGGGCCTAGCACAGATACGCAGTATTTT	CVSSGPSTDTQYF
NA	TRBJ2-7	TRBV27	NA	TGTGCCAGCAGTCTGCCCCGGACAGTAAGGGGTACCTACGAGCAGTACTTC	CASSLPRTVRGTYEQYF
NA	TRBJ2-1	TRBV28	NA	TGTGCCAGCACCGCACGGATGGGGATCTCCTACAATGAGCAGTTCTTC	CASTARMGISYNEQFF
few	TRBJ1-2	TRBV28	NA	TGTGCCAGCAGTTTCTGGGGACAAGTCTATGGCTACACCTTC	CASSFWGQVYGYTF
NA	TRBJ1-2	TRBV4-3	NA	TGCGCCAGCAGCCAATTCGGTGGTAGCTATGGCTACACCTTC	CASSQFGGSYGYTF
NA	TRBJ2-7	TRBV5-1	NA	TGCGCCAGCAGCCTAGGGTTCTACACCTACGAGCAGTACTTC	CASSLGFYTYEQYF
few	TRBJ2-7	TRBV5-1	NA	TGCGCCAGCAGGTTAGACGGTGCGTACTACGAGCAGTACTTC	CASRLDGAYYEQYF
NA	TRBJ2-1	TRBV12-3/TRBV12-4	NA	TGTGCCAGCGGCCTGCAGGGGGGGCGCAATGAGCAGTTCTTC	CASGLQGGRNEQFF
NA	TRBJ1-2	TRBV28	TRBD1	TGTGCCAGCAGTTCTACCGGAACAGGGGGGAGCTACACCTTC	CASSSTGTGGSYTF
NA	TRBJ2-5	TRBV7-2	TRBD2	TGTGCCAGCAGCTTCGAACCTAGAGCGGGAGCGAGTGAGCAGTACTTC	CASSFEPRAGASEQYF
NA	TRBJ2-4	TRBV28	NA	TGTGCCAGCAGTTTAACTCAGGGTAGAGGCATTCAGTACTTC	CASSLTQGRGIQYF
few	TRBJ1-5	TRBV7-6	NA	TGTGCCAGCAGCGCGGGAACAGGTCGCTCTCAGCCCCAGCATTTT	CASSAGTGRSQPQHF
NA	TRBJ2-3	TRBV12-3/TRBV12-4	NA	TGTGCCAGCAGGAAAGGACTACTTCGGAGCACAGATACGCAGTATTTT	CASRKGLLRSTDTQYF
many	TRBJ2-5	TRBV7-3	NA	TGTGCCAGCAGCTTCCAGTCTGGGGAGACCCAGTACTTC	CASSFQSGETQYF
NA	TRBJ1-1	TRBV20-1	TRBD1	TGCAGTGCTACTCAGGGGGCGGGCACTGAAGCTTTCTTT	CSATQGAGTEAFF
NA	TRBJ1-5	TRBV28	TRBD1	TGTGCCAGCAGGCCCGCAGGGACAGGGGGCTCGGGTCAGCCCCAGCATTTT	CASRPAGTGGSGQPQHF
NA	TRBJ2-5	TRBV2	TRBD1	TGTGCCAGCAGCCCTTGGGACAGGGGGCAAGAGACCCAGTACTTC	CASSPWDRGQETQYF
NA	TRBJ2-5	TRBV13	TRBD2	TGTGCCAGCAGCTTGGTTATGCTAGCGGGGGAGAAAGAGACCCAGTACTTC	CASSLVMLAGEKETQYF
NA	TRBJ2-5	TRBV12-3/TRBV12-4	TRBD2	TGTGCCAGCAGCCCAGGTGGACTAGCGGGGTTAAATGAGCAGTACTTC	CASSPGGLAGLNEQYF